These 23 T cell receptor beta chains came from one sample sequenced in a study of graft-versus-host responses after intestinal transplantation. For these receptors, no antigen is known. TCRdb keeps only in-frame clones here, not all; method: immunoSEQ multiplex PCR. Of about 110,000 clones in the sample, around 93% were seen once. The sample in question was unstimulated CD8+ T cells sorted from spleen or lymph node cells, obtained before intestinal transplant. These receptors were obtained from a human donor who received an intestinal transplant.

CDR3: CASIPGLQETQYF. The CDR3, as DNA: TGTGCCAGTATTCCGGGACTACAAGAGACCCAGTACTTC. The rearrangement links TRBV2 to TRBJ2-5; TRBD2 matches 7 bases. The CDR3 extends over 13 amino acids. Germline CDR1 and CDR2: SNHLY and FYNNEI. V lost 9 bases and J lost 2; bases outside the gene matches: 6. Based on the CDR3 plus reference TRBV2 and TRBJ2-5, the full variable domain is EPEVTQTPSHQVTQMGQEVILRCVPISNHLYFYWYRQILGQKVEFLVSFYNNEISEKSEIFDDQFSVERPDGSNFTLKIRSTKLEDSAMYFCASIPGLQETQYFGPGTRLLVL.

The chain is built from TRBV5-1 and TRBJ2-5; 10 bases are shared with TRBD2. V lost 4 bases to trimming and J lost 3 bases; unmatched junction nucleotides: 3. CDR3 length equals 14 residues. The germline V gene encodes CDR1 SGHRS and CDR2 YFSETQ. The CDR3 DNA reads TGCGCCAGCAGCCCCGGGACTAGCGAAGAGACCCAGTACTTC. It specifies CASSPGTSEETQYF.

The chain has TRBV9 and TRBJ2-3; possibly TRBD2 for D (6 bases). CDR1 SGDLS and CDR2 YYNGEE come from the germline V gene. V shed 4 bases and J shed 2 bases, with 14 bases lying between them. The CDR3 spans 15 residues. The CDR3 nucleotides read TGTGCCAGCAGCTCCTACGGGGGACTCACAGATACGCAGTATTTT. Its translation is CASSSYGGLTDTQYF.

The chain employs TRBV19 and TRBJ2-2, with 10 positions matching TRBD2. This CDR3 is 14 amino acids long. Germline CDR1 is LNHDA and CDR2 is SQIVND (reference sequence). V shed 7 bases, J shed 6 bases, and the junction held 5 bases outside the gene matches. The CDR3: CASNPSGSAGELFF. In DNA, the CDR3 is TGTGCCAGTAACCCTAGCGGGAGTGCCGGGGAGCTGTTTTTT.

As concerns this clone: Mismatch with germline at one junction end may stem from a read error. The chain combines TRBV5-8 with TRBJ1-2; unclear D gene. The CDR3 extends over 14 amino acids. Per the germline V gene, CDR1 is SGHTS and CDR2 is YDEGEE. The CDR3 DNA is TGTGCCAGCACCTATTCCGGACCGGACGGCACCAAGGCCTTC. Translating gives CASTYSGPDGTKAF. The variable domain in full, with the rest retrieved from reference TRBV5-8 and TRBJ1-2, is EAGVTQSPTHLIKTRGQQATLRCSPISGHTSVYWYQQALGLGLQFLLWYDEGEERNRGNFPPRFSGRQFPNYSSELNVNALELEDSALYLCASTYSGPDGTKAFGSGTRLTVV.

This chain uses TRBV27 with TRBJ2-1; weak D call: TRBD2 (5 bases). The CDR3 totals 13 residues. V was cut by 8 bases and J by 4 bases, with 12 bases left in between. Germline V gene sequence: CDR1 MNHEY, CDR2 SMNVEV (reference sequence). The chain's CDR3 is CASVSGLYNEQFF. As DNA, the CDR3 is TGTGCCAGCGTCAGCGGCCTATACAATGAGCAGTTCTTC.

The chain recombines TRBV7-9 with TRBJ2-3; 9 bases are a match to TRBD1. CDR3 length: 14 residues. Germline CDR1 is SEHNR and CDR2 is FQNEAQ (reference sequence). V shed 4 bases and J 3 bases; nucleotides not matched to a gene: 2. The CDR3 sequence: CASSWTGETDTQYF. The DNA of the CDR3 is TGTGCCAGCAGCTGGACAGGGGAGACAGATACGCAGTATTTT.

On this clone: The same CDR3 arises from other DNA sequences in this sample as well. The rearrangement joins TRBV11-2 to TRBJ1-1; D not resolved. With 3 bases removed from V and 0 bases from J, the gap between germline ends came to 2 bases. The CDR3 is made up of 12 amino acids. CDR1 is SGHAT, CDR2 FQNNGV, per germline. CDR3 in amino acids: CASSLLNTEAFF. CDR3 in DNA: TGTGCCAGCAGCTTGCTGAACACTGAAGCTTTCTTT.

V and J are TRBV19 and TRBJ2-7; TRBD1 matches at 7 bases. The CDR3 has 14 residues. J lost 3 bases, V lost 4 bases, and 6 bases had no gene match. Per germline, CDR1 LNHDA and CDR2 SQIVND (reference sequence). The CDR3 is CASSTSAGGYEQYF. CDR3 nucleotides: TGTGCCAGTAGTACCTCGGCAGGGGGCTACGAGCAGTACTTC.

This chain links TRBV19 with TRBJ2-1; 11 nucleotides line up with TRBD2. CDR3 length equals 15 residues. Germline CDR1 is LNHDA and CDR2 is SQIVND (reference sequence). Trimming took 5 bases from V and 9 from J; bases not matched to a gene: 9. The CDR3 coding sequence is TGTGCCAGTAGTTCACTAGCGGGAGTATCTGGTGAGCAGTTCTTC. Protein product: CASSSLAGVSGEQFF.

The chain links TRBV6-1 to TRBJ2-1; D remains ambiguous. Germline V gene data show CDR1 as MNHNS and CDR2 as SASEGT. Deletions cut 6 bases from V and 0 bases from J, with 9 bases between. This CDR3 spans 14 amino acids. The chain's CDR3 is CASSLSGSYNEQFF. For the CDR3, the DNA is TGTGCCAGCAGCCTATCTGGCTCCTACAATGAGCAGTTCTTC.

The rearrangement uses TRBV7-8 and TRBJ2-7, with 8 bases that match TRBD2. The CDR3 runs 15 residues. The V gene end was trimmed by 1 base and the J gene end by 4 bases; junction bases not matched to a gene: 6. Germline CDR1 reads SGHVS; CDR2 reads FQNEAQ. CDR3: CASSLVSGGRYEQYF. Here the CDR3 DNA reads TGTGCCAGCAGCTTAGTTTCGGGGGGGAGGTACGAGCAGTACTTC.

The chain has TRBV11-1 and TRBJ2-1; 11 bases agree with TRBD2. J lost 4 bases, V lost 0 bases, and 2 bases had no gene match. CDR1 and CDR2 from the germline V gene are SGHAT and FQDESV (reference sequence). This CDR3 comprises 16 residues. The CDR3 protein is CASSLATSGVYNEQFF. DNA for the CDR3: TGTGCCAGCAGCTTAGCGACTAGCGGGGTATACAATGAGCAGTTCTTC.

This rearrangement joins TRBV19 to TRBJ2-1, with a tentative D call TRBD2 (5 bases). The germline V gene encodes CDR1 LNHDA and CDR2 SQIVND (reference sequence). There are 14 residues in the CDR3. V was shortened by 5 bases and J by 5 bases, with 13 bases between the two germline ends. The CDR3 DNA follows: TGTGCCAGTAGTTACGGGATCCGAAACAATGAGCAGTTCTTC. Translation gives CASSYGIRNNEQFF.

The chain has TRBV28 and TRBJ1-4, with no clear D. Trimming left V 3 bases short and J 0 bases short, with 5 bases between. This CDR3 comprises 14 residues. From germline, CDR1 is MDHEN and CDR2 SYDVKM. As DNA, the CDR3 is TGTGCCAGCAGTTTGGCAGCAACTAATGAAAAACTGTTTTTT. Residues: CASSLAATNEKLFF.

The chain carries TRBV4-2 and TRBJ2-1; 8 bases are shared with TRBD2. Trimming at V came to 1 base and at J to 0 bases, leaving 17 bases not matched to a gene. Germline V CDR1 and CDR2: LGHNA, YNFKEQ. The CDR3 consists of 21 residues. The CDR3 region is CASSQGLAGGIGPSSYNEQFF. DNA for the CDR3: TGTGCCAGCAGCCAAGGTTTGGCGGGAGGAATCGGACCCAGCTCCTACAATGAGCAGTTCTTC.

V usage is TRBV9 and J usage is TRBJ1-1, with 11 positions matching TRBD1. The CDR3 consists of 14 residues. J lost 5 bases, V lost 3 bases, and 3 bases had no gene match. Germline CDR1 reads SGDLS; CDR2 reads YYNGEE. The CDR3 DNA sequence: TGTGCCAGCAGCGAGGGACAGGGGGGGACTGAAGCTTTCTTT. This codes for CASSEGQGGTEAFF.

This clone was seen just once. The V gene is TRBV5-1, the J gene TRBJ2-3; D possibly corresponds to TRBD2 (6 bases). The CDR3 consists of 14 residues. V was pared by 4 bases and J by 4 bases, with 13 bases between. Germline CDR1 SGHRS, CDR2 YFSETQ. Written as DNA, the CDR3 is TGCGCCAGCAGCGTGGGACTCGCGGCAGATACGCAGTATTTT. This codes for CASSVGLAADTQYF.

The count of this clone is one. The chain employs TRBV5-4 and TRBJ2-1; TRBD2 might be the D (5 bases). Germline V gene lookup returns CDR1 SGHNT and CDR2 YYREEE (reference sequence). This CDR3 has 15 amino acids. V was shortened by 0 bases and J by 10 bases, with 17 bases between the two germline ends. CDR3 sequence (DNA): TGTGCCAGCAGCTTGGAACTAGGAGTACTCCGGGAGCAGTTCTTC. This encodes CASSLELGVLREQFF.

In its sample, this clone was seen a few times. The chain links TRBV5-1 to TRBJ2-7; 11 bases agree with TRBD1. There are 14 residues in the CDR3. CDR1 is SGHRS, CDR2 YFSETQ, per germline. J was trimmed by 3 bases and V by 7 bases; bases with no gene match: 6. The CDR3 DNA reads TGCGCCAGCGACTCCGGGACAGGGGGCTACGAGCAGTACTTC. This gives the protein CASDSGTGGYEQYF.

The V and J genes are TRBV13 and TRBJ2-3; a weak D match, TRBD2 (5 bases). CDR1 is PRHDT and CDR2 is FYEKMQ in the germline V gene (reference sequence). This CDR3 region has 17 residues. V lost 4 bases and J lost 1, with 18 bases in between. The CDR3: CASSSFREAGRTDTQYF. The CDR3 coding sequence is TGTGCCAGCAGCTCCTTCCGGGAAGCCGGACGCACAGATACGCAGTATTTT.

The chain employs TRBV27 and TRBJ2-7, with 8 bases matching TRBD1. Germline lookup yields CDR1 MNHEY and CDR2 SMNVEV (reference sequence). V dropped 5 bases and J dropped 2; count of bases not matched to a gene: 11. CDR3 length equals 16 residues. CDR3 DNA: TGTGCCAGCAGTCCGCCTTACGGGACAGGAACCTACGAGCAGTACTTC. Translation: CASSPPYGTGTYEQYF.

The chain links TRBV27 to TRBJ1-1, with D perhaps matching TRBD1 (5 bases). In germline, CDR1 is MNHEY, CDR2 SMNVEV (reference sequence). This CDR3 contains 12 residues. V lost 4 bases to trimming and J lost 6 bases, with 9 bases between them. The CDR3 DNA reads TGTGCCAGCAGTTCAGGGTTGGCTGAAGCTTTCTTT. It specifies CASSSGLAEAFF.